This T cell receptor beta chain was captured in a study of CXCR3-negative and CXCR3-positive naive CD8 T cells. Points from the study as a whole: Researchers report that CXCR3-positive naive cells carry more hydrophobic TRB CDR3s than CXCR3-negative naive cells. After cryopreservation, expression of CXCR3 was partially reduced, and most assays were run with fresh PBMCs. Naive CXCR3-negative cells resembled naive CXCR3-positive cells in TRBV-TRBJ usage; memory cells differed.

TRB cDNA libraries were made by UMI-labeled 5' RACE. Using the 5' RACE reads, TCRdb records one entry per CDR3 protein without DNA. Here the sample table reports 150,000 to 160,000 distinct CDR3 sequences. The CDR3 loop spans 15 amino acids. Germline values: CDR1 MNHEY, CDR2 SMNVEV (reference sequence). Concerning this clonotype: Its target is unknown.

The source material was naive CXCR3+ CD8+ T cells from blood. The subset was: CD45RO-CCR7+CD27+CD95- naive CD8+ T cells expressing CXCR3 (TNR3+). This clonotype was sampled from a human donor in good health. Some clones in this sample may be carry-over from other donors' samples. The chain is built from TRBV27 and TRBJ2-2; TCRdb picks TRBD2, but there is no DNA to check that call. Here the CDR3 reads CASRPGLALGGELFF.